The 9 T cell receptor beta chains given below trace back to one sample, sequenced in a study of cytomegalovirus exposure and HLA in healthy donors. Sequenced by immunoSEQ multiplex PCR; TCRdb stores in-frame clones only, minus some. The data contain tens of thousands of clones, 90% of them singletons. The sequenced sample was PBMCs. Source of these receptors: a man younger than 30 in good health and CMV-seronegative.

The chain recombines TRBV28 with TRBJ2-5; 8 bases agree with TRBD1. The CDR3 is made up of 15 amino acids. Losses at the gene ends were 1 base for V and 1 base for J; bases not matched to a gene: 2. Per the germline V gene, CDR1 is MDHEN and CDR2 is SYDVKM. The CDR3 loop reads CASSLYRGIQETQYF. CDR3 nucleotide sequence: TGTGCCAGCAGTTTATACAGGGGGATCCAAGAGACCCAGTACTTC.

This chain connects TRBV7-2 to TRBJ2-1; 8 bases align to TRBD2. Germline CDR1 SGHTA, CDR2 FQGNSA. The CDR3 length is 16 residues. J gave up 8 bases and V 3 bases, and 12 bases lay outside the gene matches. CDR3 loop: CASSLSSGINIDEQFF. CDR3 DNA sequence: TGTGCCAGCAGCTTGAGTAGCGGGATTAATATTGATGAGCAGTTCTTC.

The chain couples TRBV2 to TRBJ2-5, with D possibly TRBD1 on 6 matching bases. The CDR3 length is 14 residues. Between the trimmed V and J ends, which lost 4 bases and 1 base, there was a span of 10 bases. CDR1 and CDR2 from the germline V gene are SNHLY and FYNNEI. The CDR3 region is CASSGLGAQETQYF. The CDR3 nucleotides read TGTGCCAGCAGTGGTCTGGGGGCCCAAGAGACCCAGTACTTC.

The chain employs TRBV4-1 and TRBJ2-6; possible D gene TRBD2, 6 bases. Germline loops: CDR1 MGHRA, CDR2 YSYEKL. The CDR3 runs to 15 residues. V was shortened by 1 base and J by 7 bases, with 11 bases between the two germline ends. The CDR3 is CASSQVGRSANVLTF. The CDR3 DNA sequence: TGCGCCAGCAGCCAAGTTGGGAGGAGCGCCAACGTCCTGACTTTC.

The gene calls are TRBV29-1 and TRBJ2-1, with 10 bases aligning to TRBD1. There are 14 residues in the CDR3. Unmatched junction bases numbered 9, after V lost 7 bases and J lost 6 bases. Germline loops: CDR1 SQVTM, CDR2 ANQGSEA. This CDR3 reads CSAAVGTGVNEQFF. The CDR3 DNA reads TGCAGCGCCGCAGTGGGGACAGGGGTCAATGAGCAGTTCTTC.

V and J are TRBV19 and TRBJ2-1, with 9 bases matching TRBD2. The CDR3 has 19 residues. Trimming removed 3 bases from V and 1 base from J; junction bases left unmatched: 13. Germline CDR1 LNHDA, CDR2 SQIVND (reference sequence). CDR3 bases: TGTGCCAGTAGTATGTCGGGCGGGAGGGCAGAAGGGTCCTACAATGAGCAGTTCTTC. Its protein is CASSMSGGRAEGSYNEQFF.

V and J are TRBV27 and TRBJ1-2; 9 bases map to TRBD1. Trimming removed 3 bases from V and 5 bases from J; junction bases left unmatched: 7. The CDR3 is 15 residues long. Germline assignment: CDR1 MNHEY and CDR2 SMNVEV (reference sequence). The CDR3 coding sequence is TGTGCCAGCAGTTTTTCGGACAGGGGTCCGTATGGCTACACCTTC. Translating gives CASSFSDRGPYGYTF.

The V and J genes are TRBV15 and TRBJ2-3, with D tentatively TRBD2 (6 bases). The CDR3 is made up of 13 amino acids. Per the germline V gene, CDR1 is LNHNV and CDR2 is YYDKDF (reference sequence). The V end lost 8 bases, the J end lost 0 bases, and 9 bases lay between the germline ends. The CDR3 coding sequence is TGTGCCACCGGGCGGGGCAGCACAGATACGCAGTATTTT. This encodes CATGRGSTDTQYF.

The V and J genes are TRBV28 and TRBJ2-4; 8 bases line up with TRBD2. CDR3 length equals 13 residues. CDR1 is MDHEN and CDR2 is SYDVKM in the germline V gene. Trimming at V came to 6 bases and at J to 4 bases, leaving 2 bases not matched to a gene. CDR3 loop: CASRLAGKNIQYF. The DNA for the CDR3 is TGTGCCAGCAGGCTAGCGGGTAAAAACATTCAGTACTTC.